The T cell receptor (beta chain) under discussion was sequenced for a study of T cell changes during pregnancy in multiple sclerosis. Clones were sequenced by immunoSEQ multiplex PCR, and TCRdb holds only the in-frame ones, with some missing. The table has about 87,000 clones, around 93% seen once. Germline V gene data show CDR1 as LNHDA and CDR2 as SQIVND (reference sequence). Trimming took off 2 bases at V and 7 bases at J, with 20 bases between the two ends. The CDR3 is 16 residues long. This clonotype was obtained from a female donor in good health, enrolled as a control in a pregnancy study. Material: peripheral blood, obtained in the third trimester of pregnancy. The rearrangement links TRBV19 to TRBJ2-5, with D perhaps matching TRBD1 (5 bases). The CDR3 is CASSITPSGHHGTQYF. CDR3 bases: TGTGCCAGTAGTATAACCCCCTCCGGACACCATGGGACCCAGTACTTC.